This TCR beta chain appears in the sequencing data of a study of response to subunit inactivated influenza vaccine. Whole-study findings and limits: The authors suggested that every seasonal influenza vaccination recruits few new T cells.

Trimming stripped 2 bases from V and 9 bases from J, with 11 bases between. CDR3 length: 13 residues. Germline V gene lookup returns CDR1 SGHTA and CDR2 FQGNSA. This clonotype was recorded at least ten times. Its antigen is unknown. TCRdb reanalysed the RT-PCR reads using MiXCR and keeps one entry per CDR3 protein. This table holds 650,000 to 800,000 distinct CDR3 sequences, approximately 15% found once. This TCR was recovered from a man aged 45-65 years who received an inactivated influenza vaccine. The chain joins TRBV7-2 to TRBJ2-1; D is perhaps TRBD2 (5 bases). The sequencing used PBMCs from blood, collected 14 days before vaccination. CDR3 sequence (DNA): TGTGCCAGCAGCTTATTACTACGGGGTGAGCAGTTCTTC. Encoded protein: CASSLLLRGEQFF.